This is a list of T cell receptor beta chains from one sample in a study of blood T cell repertoires in COVID-19. TCRdb's copy holds only in-frame clones and misses some; the assay was immunoSEQ multiplex PCR. The sample yields around 86,000 clones, over 75% seen once. Sequencing was done on a sample of peripheral blood. The receptor source for this set is an elderly woman with acute or convalescent COVID-19. Each CDR3 is given with its conserved first and last residue. A D gene is named only where the DNA matches it firmly. A row's size may be missing; if present it is once, few, many or a size class.

V	J	size	length	D	CDR3	DNA
TRBV7-4	TRBJ1-4	.	15	.	CASSSRLTVGEKLFF	TGTGCCAGCAGCTCGAGATTGACAGTAGGTGAAAAACTGTTTTTT
TRBV5-4	TRBJ2-3	.	16	TRBD2	CASSKGLAGEGDTQYF	TGTGCCAGCAGCAAAGGACTAGCGGGGGAGGGAGATACGCAGTATTTT
TRBV6-2/TRBV6-3	TRBJ2-5	.	16	.	CASSYRASFGKETQYF	TGTGCCAGCAGTTACCGCGCTAGCTTCGGGAAAGAGACCCAGTACTTC
TRBV2	TRBJ1-2	.	14	TRBD1	CASRMGQNHYGYTF	TGTGCCAGCAGGATGGGACAGAACCACTATGGCTACACCTTC
TRBV21-1	TRBJ1-1	.	14	.	CASPQGALNTEAFF	TGTGCCAGCCCACAGGGGGCCCTCAACACTGAAGCTTTCTTT
TRBV3-1/TRBV3-2	TRBJ2-1	.	15	.	CASSLKVGGYNEQFF	TGTGCCAGCAGCTTGAAAGTCGGGGGATACAATGAGCAGTTCTTC
TRBV19	TRBJ1-5	.	14	TRBD1	CASSIVQGGQPQHF	TGTGCCAGTAGTATTGTACAGGGGGGTCAGCCCCAGCATTTT
TRBV19	TRBJ1-5	.	15	TRBD1	CASSPSGTGRQPQHF	TGTGCCAGTAGTCCCTCCGGGACAGGGCGTCAGCCCCAGCATTTT
TRBV7-6	TRBJ2-3	.	17	.	CASSLGVAGGSTDTQYF	TGTGCCAGCAGCTTAGGAGTAGCTGGAGGGTCCACAGATACGCAGTATTTT
TRBV2	TRBJ2-7	.	12	.	CASRRVSYEQYF	TGTGCCAGCAGGAGGGTCTCCTACGAGCAGTACTTC
TRBV6-2/TRBV6-3	TRBJ2-7	few	15	.	CASSYDRLRGYEQYF	TGTGCCAGCAGTTACGACAGACTCCGAGGCTACGAGCAGTACTTC
TRBV19	TRBJ2-7	.	17	TRBD2	CASRPVAGDTCSYEQYF	TGTGCCAGTAGGCCCGTAGCGGGGGACACATGCTCCTACGAGCAGTACTTC
TRBV19	TRBJ1-4	.	13	.	CASSPGRDEKLFF	TGTGCCAGTAGTCCAGGGAGGGATGAAAAACTGTTTTTT
TRBV7-8	TRBJ1-6	few	14	TRBD1	CASSLDRGNSPLHF	TGTGCCAGCAGCCTTGACAGGGGAAATTCACCCCTCCACTTT
TRBV6-4	TRBJ1-1	.	13	.	CASAQQVNTEAFF	TGTGCCAGCGCGCAACAGGTGAACACTGAAGCTTTCTTT
TRBV5-1	TRBJ1-2	.	14	.	CASSFAGLNYGYTF	TGCGCCAGCAGCTTCGCAGGTCTGAACTATGGCTACACCTTC
TRBV20-1	TRBJ1-2	.	11	.	CSADWGDGYTF	TGCAGTGCTGATTGGGGGGATGGCTACACCTTC
TRBV19	TRBJ2-1	.	13	.	CASEGPNYNEQFF	TGTGCCAGTGAGGGCCCTAATTACAATGAGCAGTTCTTC
TRBV19	TRBJ2-2	few	16	TRBD2	CASSVLAGDETGELFF	TGTGCCAGTAGTGTACTAGCGGGGGATGAAACCGGGGAGCTGTTTTTT
TRBV3-1/TRBV3-2	TRBJ2-1	.	15	.	CASSSRFWGRNEQFF	TGTGCCAGCAGCTCCCGGTTTTGGGGGCGGAATGAGCAGTTCTTC
TRBV7-8	TRBJ2-7	.	15	TRBD2	CASSRGTSGRWEQYF	TGTGCCAGCAGCCGAGGGACTAGCGGTCGGTGGGAGCAGTACTTC
TRBV9	TRBJ2-1	few	15	.	CASSVGGGSYNEQFF	TGTGCCAGCAGCGTAGGAGGCGGCTCCTACAATGAGCAGTTCTTC
TRBV19	TRBJ2-7	.	14	.	CASTSDGSSYEQYF	TGTGCCAGTACATCGGACGGGAGCTCCTACGAGCAGTACTTC
TRBV25-1	TRBJ2-1	.	14	.	CASSFPGGVYEQFF	TGTGCCAGCAGTTTCCCCGGTGGAGTGTATGAGCAGTTCTTC
TRBV6-2/TRBV6-3	TRBJ2-1	.	13	.	CASSSRGNNEQFF	TGTGCCAGCAGTAGCCGGGGAAACAATGAGCAGTTCTTC
TRBV30	TRBJ1-2	.	16	TRBD1	CAWSAETGHSNYGYTF	TGTGCCTGGAGTGCCGAGACAGGGCATTCTAACTATGGCTACACCTTC
TRBV5-4	TRBJ2-3	once	15	.	CASRPPGLNTDTQYF	TGTGCCAGCAGACCTCCGGGACTTAACACAGATACGCAGTATTTT
TRBV7-2	TRBJ2-2	.	15	TRBD1	CASSRAQGAAGELFF	TGTGCCAGCAGCCGGGCACAGGGGGCCGCCGGGGAGCTGTTTTTT
TRBV30	TRBJ1-2	.	11	.	CAWNPSGGYTF	TGTGCCTGGAACCCCTCGGGGGGCTACACCTTC
TRBV12-3/TRBV12-4	TRBJ1-5	.	13	.	CASSSGQNQPQHF	TGTGCCAGCAGTTCCGGACAGAATCAGCCCCAGCATTTT
TRBV30	TRBJ2-7	.	13	.	CAWSGAAAYEQYF	TGTGCCTGGAGTGGGGCAGCAGCCTACGAGCAGTACTTC
TRBV19	TRBJ1-5	.	13	.	CASSREGNQPQHF	TGTGCCAGTAGTAGGGAGGGGAATCAGCCCCAGCATTTT
TRBV6-5	TRBJ1-3	.	15	TRBD1	CAGYSRGDPENTIYF	TGTGCTGGTTACTCCAGGGGGGATCCCGAAAACACCATATATTTT
TRBV9	TRBJ1-2	.	13	.	CASSVEGNYGYTF	TGTGCCAGCAGCGTAGAGGGGAACTATGGCTACACCTTC
TRBV5-6	TRBJ2-7	.	15	TRBD1	CASSVSGTAAYEQYF	TGTGCCAGCAGCGTCTCCGGGACAGCAGCCTACGAGCAGTACTTC
TRBV28	TRBJ2-1	.	16	TRBD2	CASSSPLAGVNNEQFF	TGTGCCAGCAGTTCCCCTCTAGCGGGAGTCAACAATGAGCAGTTCTTC
TRBV15	TRBJ2-5	.	13	.	CATSRSGSETQYF	TGTGCCACCAGCAGATCGGGGTCGGAGACCCAGTACTTC
TRBV5-1	TRBJ1-2	.	13	.	CASSYGGGYGYTF	TGCGCCAGCAGTTATGGGGGAGGCTATGGCTACACCTTC
TRBV10-2	TRBJ1-1	few	14	.	CASSSLLLNTEAFF	TGCGCCAGCAGTTCACTGCTTCTGAACACTGAAGCTTTCTTT
TRBV30	TRBJ2-2	.	12	.	CAWTANTGELFF	TGTGCCTGGACAGCGAACACCGGGGAGCTGTTTTTT
TRBV5-1	TRBJ2-2	.	16	.	CASQQLTTGFPGELFF	TGCGCCAGCCAGCAGCTTACTACAGGGTTCCCCGGGGAGCTGTTTTTT
TRBV7-8	TRBJ2-7	.	15	TRBD2	CASSLVTSGKSSQYF	TGTGCCAGCAGCTTAGTAACTAGCGGGAAGAGTTCGCAGTACTTC
TRBV12-5	TRBJ2-5	once	19	TRBD2	CASGLVFRTSGVYQETQYF	TGTGCTAGTGGTTTGGTATTTAGAACTAGCGGTGTGTACCAAGAGACCCAGTACTTC
TRBV6-2/TRBV6-3	TRBJ1-2	.	13	TRBD1	CASSRDSNYGYTF	TGTGCCAGCAGTAGGGACAGCAACTATGGCTACACCTTC
TRBV11-2	TRBJ1-3	few	16	.	CASSQFGAVSGNTIYF	TGTGCCAGCAGCCAATTTGGTGCGGTTAGTGGAAACACCATATATTTT
TRBV7-6	TRBJ2-2	.	17	TRBD2	CASSFSAMAGGGGELFF	TGTGCCAGCAGCTTCTCCGCTATGGCGGGAGGCGGCGGGGAGCTGTTTTTT
TRBV7-8	TRBJ2-7	.	14	TRBD1	CASRDGTGGYEQYF	TGTGCCAGCAGAGACGGGACAGGGGGCTACGAGCAGTACTTC
TRBV7-9	TRBJ2-7	.	14	TRBD1	CASSRQGPIDEQYF	TGTGCCAGCAGCAGACAGGGGCCCATTGACGAGCAGTACTTC
TRBV5-1	TRBJ2-5	few	15	TRBD2	CASSLEAGAAETQYF	TGCGCCAGCAGCTTGGAGGCGGGAGCGGCAGAGACCCAGTACTTC